The 11 T cell receptor beta chains presented below share a single source sample, sequenced in a study of CD8 T cells in ankylosing spondylitis. Study results and caveats: One TCR beta motif, made up of several highly homologous variants, appeared characteristic of ankylosing spondylitis blood.

For these TCRs, the target antigens are not known. Each CDR3 protein gets one entry after TCRdb re-called the 5' RACE reads with MiXCR. The sample lists a few hundred thousand distinct CDR3 sequences, around 18% occurring once. Specimen: blood, either unsorted or a sorted T cell fraction (not recorded which). These receptors were taken from a male donor with ankylosing spondylitis.

A single count supports this clonotype. The chain carries TRBV9 and TRBJ2-1, with a possible D match to TRBD2 (6 bases). This CDR3 contains 15 residues. V lost 0 bases and J lost 5, with 12 bases in between. Germline CDR1 SGDLS, CDR2 YYNGEE. This CDR3 is CASSVDGSLNNEQFF. CDR3 in DNA: TGTGCCAGCAGCGTAGACGGGAGCCTCAACAATGAGCAGTTCTTC.

This clonotype has only a few counts. This chain links TRBV14 with TRBJ2-2, with a weak D call TRBD1 (5 bases). V was shortened by 1 base and J by 6 bases, with 9 bases between the two germline ends. Germline values: CDR1 SGHDN, CDR2 FVKESK. The CDR3 totals 14 residues. CDR3 coding DNA: TGTGCCAGCAGCCAAGTAGAAGGGGCCGGGGAGCTGTTTTTT. As protein: CASSQVEGAGELFF.

The V call is TRBV12-3 or TRBV12-4, the J call TRBJ2-7; D is unclear. This CDR3 has 13 amino acids. V was cut by 2 bases and J by 1 base, with 6 bases left in between. The CDR3 spells CASSLLPSYEQYF. The CDR3, as DNA: TGTGCCAGCAGTTTATTACCGTCCTACGAGCAGTACTTC.

This clonotype was found a few times. The chain links TRBV12-3 or TRBV12-4 to TRBJ2-7; no definite D call. V lost 6 bases and J 7 bases, leaving 19 bases between the germline ends. The CDR3 consists of 14 residues. CDR3 DNA sequence: TGTGCCAGCAGCCCCCCCCCAGGTAACCGGGAGCAGTACTTC. This encodes CASSPPPGNREQYF.

This clonotype came up once. The V and J genes are TRBV13 and TRBJ2-7, with 7 positions matching TRBD1. Germline assignment: CDR1 PRHDT and CDR2 FYEKMQ (reference sequence). V was clipped by 5 bases and J by 6 bases; unmatched bases: 7. This CDR3 has 13 residues. CDR3 nucleotides: TGTGCCAGCAGCCCAGTAGGGGGCTCCGAGCAGTACTTC. Its protein is CASSPVGGSEQYF.

Details on this clonotype: A much larger clone lies a single base off, so this may be a read error. The chain combines TRBV29-1 with TRBJ1-2, with no clear D. Germline V gives CDR1 SQVTM, CDR2 ANQGSEA. V lost 6 bases and J lost 7, with 15 bases in between. This CDR3 region has 12 residues. Here the CDR3 DNA reads TGCAGCGTAGGTGGACGGTGCGGTGGCTACACCTTC. This codes for CSVGGRCGGYTF.

This clonotype was counted only a few times. The gene calls are TRBV7-9 and TRBJ2-1, with 13 positions matching TRBD2. This CDR3 has 17 amino acids. CDR1 is SEHNR, CDR2 FQNEAQ, per germline (reference sequence). V gave up 4 bases and J gave up 5 bases; unmatched junction bases: 8. The CDR3 sequence: CASSSRLAGGSHNEQFF. CDR3 DNA sequence: TGTGCCAGCAGCTCGAGACTAGCGGGAGGTTCCCACAATGAGCAGTTCTTC.

The genes are TRBV7-7 and TRBJ2-2, with 8 bases that match TRBD2. Looked up from germline, CDR1 is SSHAT and CDR2 is FNYEAQ (reference sequence). V dropped 0 bases and J dropped 7; count of bases not matched to a gene: 4. This CDR3 has 15 residues. CDR3 DNA sequence: TGTGCCAGCAGCTTAGCGGGACTAGGTTTCGGGGAGCTGTTTTTT. Encoded protein: CASSLAGLGFGELFF. The complete variable domain, with remaining parts taken from reference TRBV7-7 and TRBJ2-2, reads GAGVSQSPRYKVTKRGQDVTLRCDPISSHATLYWYQQALGQGPEFLTYFNYEAQPDKSGLPSDRFSAERPEGSISTLTIQRTEQRDSAMYRCASSLAGLGFGELFFGEGSRLTVL.

This clonotype was picked up a small number of times. The chain has TRBV7-9 and TRBJ2-7; D call uncertain. Germline V gives CDR1 SEHNR, CDR2 FQNEAQ (reference sequence). Trimming removed 6 bases at V and 3 bases at J, with 12 bases between. The CDR3 contains 13 residues. CDR3 sequence (DNA): TGTGCCAGCAGTTCTGTTGGTTTCTACGAGCAGTACTTC. It specifies CASSSVGFYEQYF. The whole variable domain, filled in from reference TRBV7-9 and TRBJ2-7, reads DTGVSQNPRHKITKRGQNVTFRCDPISEHNRLYWYRQTLGQGPEFLTYFQNEAQLEKSRLLSDRFSAERPKGSFSTLEIQRTEQGDSAMYLCASSSVGFYEQYFGPGTRLTVT.

J is TRBJ2-1 and V is TRBV29-1, with TRBD1 matching 7 bases. The ends lost 7 bases at V and 5 bases at J; junction bases unmatched: 5. The V gene's germline CDR1 is SQVTM and CDR2 ANQGSEA. The CDR3 has 12 amino acids. CDR3 protein: CSDRQGHNEQFF. CDR3 sequence (DNA): TGCAGCGACCGACAGGGTCACAATGAGCAGTTCTTC.

This clonotype was seen a handful of times. This chain connects TRBV12-3 or TRBV12-4 to TRBJ1-1; D call uncertain. Trimming cost V 4 bases and J 3 bases, with 6 bases left between them. CDR3 length: 12 amino acids. The CDR3 nucleotides are TGTGCCAGCAGTTCATACGACACTGAAGCTTTCTTT. Its translation is CASSSYDTEAFF.